These T cell receptor beta chains were read from a single sample in a study of cytomegalovirus exposure and HLA in healthy donors. Using immunoSEQ multiplex PCR, the repertoire was profiled, and TCRdb retains in-frame clones only, with some absent. The sample gives under 300,000 clones, nearly 90% of which show up once; more than 0.35% is in the top ten. Sequencing input: PBMCs. The source of these receptors is a woman aged 18-29 years in good health and CMV-seronegative. The CDR3 runs from the conserved cysteine through the conserved F or W. Each record gives: J gene, D gene, V gene, clone size, CDR3 DNA, CDR3 protein. A D gene is named only where the DNA matches it firmly. A clone size is listed for some rows: how often the clone was seen (once, few, many), or a class if it is expanded.

>TRBJ1-4|TRBD1|TRBV27|NA
TGTGCCAGCAGTATAACACAGGGGGGTGGTGAAAAACTGTTTTTT
CASSITQGGGEKLFF
>TRBJ1-6|NA|TRBV28|NA
TGTGCCAGCAGTTTAACAGGGCCATCACCCCTCCACTTT
CASSLTGPSPLHF
>TRBJ2-3|TRBD2|TRBV11-1|NA
TGTGCCAGCAGCTTAGCCCGTCGACTAGCGGGCTTCACAGATACGCAGTATTTT
CASSLARRLAGFTDTQYF
>TRBJ1-2|TRBD1|TRBV10-2|NA
TGCGCCAGCAGAGAACAGGGGGTGGATGGCTATGGCTACACCTTC
CASREQGVDGYGYTF
>TRBJ1-5|TRBD1|TRBV10-2|NA
TGCGCCAGCAGCGGGGACAGGGGCAATCAGCCCCAGCATTTT
CASSGDRGNQPQHF
>TRBJ2-1|TRBD1|TRBV5-1|NA
TGCGCCAGCCGGGACAGCCTCTACAATGAGCAGTTCTTC
CASRDSLYNEQFF
>TRBJ2-1|NA|TRBV7-9|NA
TGTGCCAGTAAAACAGGTTACAATGAGCAGTTCTTC
CASKTGYNEQFF
>TRBJ1-5|NA|TRBV6-5|NA
TGTGCCAGCCATTTCGGACAGACAAATCAGCCCCAGCATTTT
CASHFGQTNQPQHF
>TRBJ1-2|NA|TRBV5-4|NA
TGTGCCAGCAGGTCCCCCGGGGGGGCGAGTGGCTACACCTTC
CASRSPGGASGYTF
>TRBJ1-5|NA|TRBV4-1|NA
TGCGCCAGCAGCCAAGAGCGTGGGGCAGATAGCAATCAGCCCCAGCATTTT
CASSQERGADSNQPQHF
>TRBJ2-2|TRBD1|TRBV5-1|NA
TGCGCCAGCAGCAAAAGGGGGCAGGGGTCTGGCACCGGGGAGCTGTTTTTT
CASSKRGQGSGTGELFF
>TRBJ1-6|NA|TRBV14|NA
TGTGCCAGCAGCCAAGCCGGGGTTGATTCACCCCTCCACTTT
CASSQAGVDSPLHF
>TRBJ1-5|NA|TRBV7-2|NA
TGTGCCAGCAGCGCACCCCAGGGACTCGGTCAGCCCCAGCATTTT
CASSAPQGLGQPQHF
>TRBJ1-1|NA|TRBV5-1|once
TGCGCCAGCAGCTTGGATGAGGGAGTGAACACTGAAGCTTTCTTT
CASSLDEGVNTEAFF
>TRBJ2-1|NA|TRBV6-5|NA
TGTGCCAGCAGTTACCTGGGGACAAGCTACAATGAGCAGTTCTTC
CASSYLGTSYNEQFF
>TRBJ2-1|TRBD2|TRBV30|once
TGTGCCTGGAGTACTGGACTAGCGGGGCGCAATGAGCAGTTCTTC
CAWSTGLAGRNEQFF
>TRBJ2-3|NA|TRBV15|NA
TGTGCCACCAGCAGAGATGCGGCAGATACGCAGTATTTT
CATSRDAADTQYF
>TRBJ1-1|TRBD1|TRBV2|NA
TGTGCCAGCAGTCTGCAGGGGGTGAACACTGAAGCTTTCTTT
CASSLQGVNTEAFF
>TRBJ1-6|NA|TRBV15|NA
TGTGCCACCCGCTCGGCAGGGTTTAATTCACCCCTCCACTTT
CATRSAGFNSPLHF
>TRBJ1-2|TRBD1|TRBV5-1|NA
TGCGCCAGCAGCTTGGGGGGACAGGTGGATGGCTACACCTTC
CASSLGGQVDGYTF
>TRBJ1-2|NA|TRBV5-6|NA
TGTGCCAGCAGCATCAGGGATACGATTAACTATGGCTACACCTTC
CASSIRDTINYGYTF
>TRBJ1-3|NA|TRBV9|few
TGTGCCAGCAGCGGTCGTAGCTACTCTGGAAACACCATATATTTT
CASSGRSYSGNTIYF
>TRBJ2-3|TRBD2|TRBV2|NA
TGTGCCAGCAGCGGACTAGCGGGGCACCCAGATACGCAGTATTTT
CASSGLAGHPDTQYF
>TRBJ2-3|NA|TRBV5-6|NA
TGTGCCAGCCGTTTATCGGGAGCAGATACGCAGTATTTT
CASRLSGADTQYF
>TRBJ2-7|TRBD2|TRBV2|NA
TGTGCCAGCGTGGACAGCGGGAGCTCCTACGAGCAGTACTTC
CASVDSGSSYEQYF
>TRBJ2-4|NA|TRBV14|NA
TGTGCCAGCAGCCAAGATCCCGGGGAAAACATTCAGTACTTC
CASSQDPGENIQYF
>TRBJ2-3|NA|TRBV7-3|NA
TGTGCCAGCAGCTTAACGGGGCACTACACAGATACGCAGTATTTT
CASSLTGHYTDTQYF
>TRBJ2-1|TRBD1|TRBV5-4|once
TGTGCCAGCAGCTTGGTTGGGACAGGCGACAATGAGCAGTTCTTC
CASSLVGTGDNEQFF
>TRBJ2-3|NA|TRBV12-2|NA
TGTGCAAGTCGCTCCCTGCAGGGGCCCACAGATACGCAGTATTTT
CASRSLQGPTDTQYF
>TRBJ1-2|NA|TRBV6-6|NA
TGTGCCAGCAGTTTCGGGGGAGACTATGGCTACACCTTC
CASSFGGDYGYTF
>TRBJ2-3|TRBD2|TRBV5-4|NA
TGTGCCAGCAGCTGGACTAGCGGGGGCACAGATACGCAGTATTTT
CASSWTSGGTDTQYF
>TRBJ2-1|TRBD2|TRBV6-1|NA
TGTGCCAGCAGCATTCTAGCGGGGGGTTACAATGAGCAGTTCTTC
CASSILAGGYNEQFF
>TRBJ1-1|NA|TRBV11-2|NA
TGTGCCAGCAGCTTAGAAACAGGGAGTAACAGTGAAGCTTTCTTT
CASSLETGSNSEAFF
>TRBJ1-3|TRBD1|TRBV4-3|NA
TGCGCCAGCAGCCAAGACGGGACAGGCTCTGGAAACACCATATATTTT
CASSQDGTGSGNTIYF
>TRBJ1-3|NA|TRBV28|NA
TGTGCCAGCAGTTTTCTGGTGGTGGGGCCGAGCTCTGGAAACACCATATATTTT
CASSFLVVGPSSGNTIYF
>TRBJ2-1|NA|TRBV14|NA
TGTGCCAGCAGCCAACCTCGTAGCCTAAGCTCCTACAATGAGCAGTTCTTC
CASSQPRSLSSYNEQFF
>TRBJ1-5|NA|TRBV28|NA
TGTGCCAGCAGTCCAAGCCAGGCCCCCGACAATCAGCCCCAGCATTTT
CASSPSQAPDNQPQHF
>TRBJ1-4|NA|TRBV28|NA
TGTGCCAGCAGTTTGCAGTACGCTGAAAAACTGTTTTTT
CASSLQYAEKLFF
>TRBJ2-7|TRBD2|TRBV7-3|NA
TGTGCCAGCAGCCCAGGGACTAGCTCTTCCGAGCAGTACTTC
CASSPGTSSSEQYF
>TRBJ1-6|NA|TRBV2|NA
TGTGCCTCCGGGGCGACAGGATCACCCCTCCACTTT
CASGATGSPLHF
>TRBJ2-5|TRBD2|TRBV2|once
TGTGCCAGCAGTGAAGAGGGGACTAGCGGGGAGTACTTC
CASSEEGTSGEYF
>TRBJ1-6|NA|TRBV27|NA
TGTGCCAGCAGTTTATCAGCTTACTATAATTCACCCCTCCACTTT
CASSLSAYYNSPLHF
>TRBJ2-3|TRBD2|TRBV7-3|NA
TGTGCCAGCAGCTTAAGAGCGGGGAATAGAGATACGCAGTATTTT
CASSLRAGNRDTQYF
>TRBJ1-2|TRBD1|TRBV5-8|NA
TGTGCCAGCAGCAGATCGACAGGGGGGTATGGCTACACCTTC
CASSRSTGGYGYTF
>TRBJ2-5|TRBD1|TRBV5-1|NA
TGCGCCAGCAGCACTGAGAACGACAGGGGGCGCTTCGGCCAAGAGACCCAGTACTTC
CASSTENDRGRFGQETQYF
>TRBJ2-2|TRBD1|TRBV6-5|few
TGTGCCAGCGGTACACGACAGGGCCTCACCGGGGAGCTGTTTTTT
CASGTRQGLTGELFF
>TRBJ2-3|TRBD1|TRBV5-1|NA
TGCGCCAGCAGCACGGGACAGACCACAGATACGCAGTATTTT
CASSTGQTTDTQYF
>TRBJ1-6|NA|TRBV19|NA
TGTGCCAGTAGTATAGCAGAATATGTGGATTCACCCCTCCACTTT
CASSIAEYVDSPLHF
>TRBJ2-3|TRBD2|TRBV6-5|NA
TGTGCCAGCAGCTTCAGCGGGGGTGGCGCAGATACGCAGTATTTT
CASSFSGGGADTQYF
>TRBJ1-1|TRBD1|TRBV14|NA
TGTGCCAGCAGCCAAGAGGGGGACAGGGGGTTGCAGACTGAAGCTTTCTTT
CASSQEGDRGLQTEAFF
>TRBJ2-5|TRBD1|TRBV5-4|once
TGTGCCAGCAGCCCCACAGGGGGCGCTGGAGGTGGAGAGACCCAGTACTTC
CASSPTGGAGGGETQYF
>TRBJ2-3|NA|TRBV5-1|NA
TGCGCCAGCAGCTTGGAGACAACTAGCACAGATACGCAGTATTTT
CASSLETTSTDTQYF
>TRBJ2-7|NA|TRBV4-1|NA
TGCGCCAGCAGCCAAGGGGAGTCAGGTCGAGGGTACGAGCAGTACTTC
CASSQGESGRGYEQYF